Following are 18 T cell receptor beta chains from one sample sequenced in a study of blood T cells in healthy people across ages. A J-beta primer mix and a sample-barcoded 5' primer were used in a second PCR of roughly 6 to 12 cycles. TCRdb ran MiXCR on the 5' RACE reads and lists one entry per CDR3 protein. The sample records hundreds of thousands of distinct CDR3 sequences, approximately 30% being singletons. The sequenced material came from blood. The receptors come from a woman aged 80 or over in good health.

Ten or more counts support this clonotype. The chain links TRBV20-1 to TRBJ2-7, with 9 bases matching TRBD1. From germline, CDR1 is DFQATT and CDR2 SNEGSKA (reference sequence). The V segment lost 0 bases and the J segment 0 bases; nucleotides outside the gene matches: 3. CDR3 size: 15 residues. The CDR3 spells CSARDSGQGSYEQYF. CDR3 sequence (DNA): TGCAGTGCTAGAGATTCGGGACAGGGCTCCTACGAGCAGTACTTC.

V is TRBV9 and J is TRBJ2-2; D is perhaps TRBD2 (6 bases). There are 15 residues in the CDR3. CDR1 is SGDLS and CDR2 is YYNGEE in the germline V gene. V was shortened by 2 bases and J by 4 bases, with 12 bases between the two germline ends. CDR3 in amino acids: CASSVQEGLTGELFF. CDR3 nucleotide sequence: TGTGCCAGCAGCGTTCAGGAGGGGCTCACCGGGGAGCTGTTTTTT.

For this clonotype: A much more abundant neighbour one base away suggests this may be a read error. This sequence joins TRBV10-3 and TRBJ2-1; tentatively, D is TRBD2 (6 bases). Looked up from germline, CDR1 is ENHRY and CDR2 is SYGVKD. The V end was cut by 2 bases, the J end by 13 bases, with 18 bases between. There are 14 residues in the CDR3. CDR3 amino acids: CAISETSRIETQFF. In nucleotides, the CDR3 is TGTGCCATCAGTGAGACTAGCCGAATAGAGACCCAGTTCTTC.

The J gene is TRBJ1-1, the V gene TRBV6-2 or TRBV6-3; 8 bases line up with TRBD1. With V trimmed by 0 bases and J by 5 bases, 11 bases remained unmatched. This CDR3 has 17 residues. The germline CDR1 and CDR2 sequences are MNHEY and SVGEGT. CDR3 nucleotide sequence: TGTGCCAGCAGTTACTCTCTCGGGACAGGAGTAGAAACTGAAGCTTTCTTT. As protein: CASSYSLGTGVETEAFF.

The CDR3 is CSVARRLAVNEQFF. The CDR3 coding sequence is TGCAGCGTTGCCCGTCGGCTAGCGGTAAATGAGCAGTTCTTC. The rearrangement uses TRBV29-1 and TRBJ2-1; TRBD2 aligns across 7 bases. There are 14 residues in the CDR3. The germline CDR1 and CDR2 sequences are SQVTM and ANQGSEA. With V trimmed by 4 bases and J by 7 bases, 10 bases remained unmatched.

As for this clonotype: A read error may be the cause here, since a much bigger clone is one base away. This sequence joins TRBV3-1 and TRBJ2-5; D remains ambiguous. Germline CDR1 is LGHDT and CDR2 is YNNKEL (reference sequence). The CDR3 is 11 amino acids. For the CDR3, the DNA is TGTGCCAGCTCTGCAATAGAGACCCGGTACTTC. This gives the protein CASSAIETRYF.

The V and J genes are TRBV18 and TRBJ1-5; D is possibly TRBD1 (6 bases). The V end lost 4 bases, the J end lost 13 bases, and 20 bases lay between the germline ends. Germline V gene data show CDR1 as KGHSH and CDR2 as LQKENI. The CDR3 spans 14 residues. The CDR3 is CASSLKMDSPNQHF. CDR3 nucleotide sequence: TGTGCCAGCTCACTCAAAATGGACAGCCCCAATCAGCATTTT.

This clonotype has ten or more counts. V gene TRBV12-3 or TRBV12-4 combines with J gene TRBJ2-3; maybe TRBD2 (6 bases). V shed 6 bases and J shed 7 bases, with 11 bases lying between them. The CDR3 runs to 12 residues. The CDR3 loop reads CASSPRGNTQYF. The CDR3 DNA reads as TGTGCCAGCAGCCCTCGGGGGAATACGCAGTATTTT.

Of note for this clonotype: This may be a read error: a much more frequent sequence differs by one nucleotide. The chain has TRBV18 and TRBJ2-4; D is uncertain. The CDR3 is 17 residues long. Germline values: CDR1 KGHSH, CDR2 LQKENI. The DNA of the CDR3 is TGTGCCAGCCCACCTCTATCGGCTTCCGGGGCCAAAAACATTCAGTACTTC. Protein: CASPPLSASGAKNIQYF.

This clonotype was counted ten times or more. V and J are TRBV27 and TRBJ2-3; D gene ambiguous. Germline V gene data show CDR1 as MNHEY and CDR2 as SMNVEV (reference sequence). Between the trimmed V and J ends, which lost 0 bases and 6 bases, there was a span of 10 bases. The CDR3 runs to 14 residues. The CDR3 protein is CASSLSHLVDTQYF. DNA of the CDR3: TGTGCCAGCAGTTTATCACACTTAGTGGATACGCAGTATTTT.

The chain combines TRBV5-1 with TRBJ2-3, with D possibly matching TRBD2 (6 bases). Germline values: CDR1 SGHRS, CDR2 YFSETQ. This CDR3 has 16 residues. V lost 1 base and J lost 1, with 13 bases in between. CDR3 bases: TGCGCCAGCAGCTTGTGGACCGGAGGGGGCACAGATACGCAGTATTTT. As protein: CASSLWTGGGTDTQYF.

This clonotype appeared many times. The V call is TRBV20-1, the J call TRBJ1-2; D might be TRBD1 (6 bases). The CDR3 covers 14 residues. Germline loops: CDR1 DFQATT, CDR2 SNEGSKA (reference sequence). Between the trimmed V and J ends, which lost 3 bases and 4 bases, there was a span of 15 bases. In nucleotides, the CDR3 is TGCAGTGCTAGGTCCACAGGGAGAAGCTATGGCTACACCTTC. Encoded protein: CSARSTGRSYGYTF.

This clonotype occurred many times. This rearrangement joins TRBV11-2 to TRBJ2-1, with 9 nucleotides matching TRBD2. Trimming removed 6 bases from V and 9 bases from J; junction bases left unmatched: 12. Germline V gives CDR1 SGHAT, CDR2 FQNNGV. This CDR3 region has 15 residues. CDR3 nucleotides: TGTGCCAGCAGTACCGGGACTAGCAGGTTAGGTGAGCAGTTCTTC. This gives the protein CASSTGTSRLGEQFF.

With regard to this clonotype: This likely comes from a read error, as the CDR3 has no conserved phenylalanine or tryptophan at its end. This rearrangement joins TRBV6-2 or TRBV6-3 to TRBJ1-1; the D is unclear. Germline CDR1 and CDR2: MNHEY and SVGEGT. There are 16 residues in the CDR3. Between the trimmed V and J ends, which lost 7 bases and 3 bases, there was a span of 21 bases. In DNA form, the CDR3 reads TGTGCCAGCAAGTTATCTCTCAGGCTGCGCGACACTGAAGCTTTCGTT. This sequence encodes CASKLSLRLRDTEAFV.

The chain links TRBV28 to TRBJ1-5, with a tentative D call TRBD1 (6 bases). Trimming removed 3 bases at V and 6 bases at J, with 15 bases between. Looked up from germline, CDR1 is MDHEN and CDR2 is SYDVKM. CDR3 length equals 15 residues. The CDR3 is CASSFTRGRGQPQHF. The CDR3, as DNA: TGTGCCAGCAGTTTTACCCGCGGCAGGGGTCAGCCCCAGCATTTT.

The gene calls are TRBV19 and TRBJ2-2, with 7 bases fitting TRBD1. The CDR3 length is 12 residues. Germline V gives CDR1 LNHDA, CDR2 SQIVND (reference sequence). J was trimmed by 10 bases and V by 7 bases; bases with no gene match: 6. In DNA, the CDR3 is TGTGCCAGTAACTTCGGGACAGCGGAGCTGTTTTTT. This translates into CASNFGTAELFF.

This clonotype was seen more than once but under ten times. The chain recombines TRBV5-1 with TRBJ2-7; 9 bases are a match to TRBD2. The CDR3 runs 15 residues. Germline values: CDR1 SGHRS, CDR2 YFSETQ. Losses at the gene ends were 9 bases for V and 7 bases for J; bases not matched to a gene: 17. For the CDR3, the DNA is TGCGCCAACGGCGCCCCGCAGCGGGGGGAACGGGAGCAGTACTTC. It specifies CANGAPQRGEREQYF.

In this sample, this clonotype turned up many times. The rearrangement uses TRBV18 and TRBJ2-1, with 13 positions matching TRBD2. Germline values: CDR1 KGHSH, CDR2 LQKENI. The V gene end was trimmed by 4 bases and the J gene end by 8 bases; junction bases not matched to a gene: 8. The CDR3 loop spans 16 amino acids. The CDR3 bases are TGTGCCAGCTCACTACGGACTAGCGGGGGTACCTATGAGCAGTTCTTC. Protein product: CASSLRTSGGTYEQFF.